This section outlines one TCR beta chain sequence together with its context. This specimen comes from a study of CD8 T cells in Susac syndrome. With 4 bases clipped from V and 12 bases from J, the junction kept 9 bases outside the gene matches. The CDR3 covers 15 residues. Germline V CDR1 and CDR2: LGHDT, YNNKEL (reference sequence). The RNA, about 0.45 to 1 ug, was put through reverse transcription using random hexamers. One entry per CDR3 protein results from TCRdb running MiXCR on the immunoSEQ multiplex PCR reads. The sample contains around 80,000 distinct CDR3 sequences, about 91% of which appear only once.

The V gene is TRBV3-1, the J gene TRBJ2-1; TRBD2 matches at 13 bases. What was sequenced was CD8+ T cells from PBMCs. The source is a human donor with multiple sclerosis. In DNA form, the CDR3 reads TGTGCCAGCAGCCCTCGGACTAGCGGGAGTCAAGGGCAGTTCTTC. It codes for CASSPRTSGSQGQFF.